This note documents a single T cell receptor beta chain sequence. Its antigen is not known. Using immunoSEQ multiplex PCR, the repertoire was profiled, and TCRdb retains in-frame clones only, with some absent. The sample yields 50,000 to 75,000 clones, roughly 84% seen once. This sample was taken from a study of OX40 agonist ivuxolimab in advanced cancers. Study-level findings and limits: Blood T cells, both CD4+ and CD8+, expanded clonally by week 6 at 0.1 to 3.0 mg/kg.

There are 13 residues in the CDR3. V dropped 2 bases and J dropped 9; count of bases not matched to a gene: 6. CDR1 and CDR2 from the germline V gene are GTSNPN and SVGIG (reference sequence). This chain connects TRBV30 to TRBJ2-2; TRBD1 agrees at 7 bases. The sequence came from an adult with an advanced solid tumor such as melanoma, head and neck, liver or kidney cancer. Source: CD4+ or CD8+ T cells sorted from blood, taken in a trial of the OX40 agonist ivuxolimab. The CDR3 DNA reads as TGTGCCTGGAGTTCACAGGGGACGAGGGAGCTGTTTTTT. Translated: CAWSSQGTRELFF.